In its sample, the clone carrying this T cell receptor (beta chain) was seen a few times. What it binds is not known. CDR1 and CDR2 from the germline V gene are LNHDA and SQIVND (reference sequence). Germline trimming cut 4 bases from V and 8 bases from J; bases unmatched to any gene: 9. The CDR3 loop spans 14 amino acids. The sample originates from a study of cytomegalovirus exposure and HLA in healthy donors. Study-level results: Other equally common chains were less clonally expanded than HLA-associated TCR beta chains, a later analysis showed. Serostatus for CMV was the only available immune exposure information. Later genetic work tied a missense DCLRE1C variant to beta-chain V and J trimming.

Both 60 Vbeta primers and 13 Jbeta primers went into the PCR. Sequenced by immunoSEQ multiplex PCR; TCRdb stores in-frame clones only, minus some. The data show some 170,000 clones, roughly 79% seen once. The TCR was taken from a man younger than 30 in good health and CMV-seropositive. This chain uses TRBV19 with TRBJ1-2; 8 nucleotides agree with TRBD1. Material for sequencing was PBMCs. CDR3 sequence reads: CASSTGQGRGGYTF. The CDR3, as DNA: TGTGCCAGTAGTACCGGACAGGGCCGGGGGGGCTACACCTTC.